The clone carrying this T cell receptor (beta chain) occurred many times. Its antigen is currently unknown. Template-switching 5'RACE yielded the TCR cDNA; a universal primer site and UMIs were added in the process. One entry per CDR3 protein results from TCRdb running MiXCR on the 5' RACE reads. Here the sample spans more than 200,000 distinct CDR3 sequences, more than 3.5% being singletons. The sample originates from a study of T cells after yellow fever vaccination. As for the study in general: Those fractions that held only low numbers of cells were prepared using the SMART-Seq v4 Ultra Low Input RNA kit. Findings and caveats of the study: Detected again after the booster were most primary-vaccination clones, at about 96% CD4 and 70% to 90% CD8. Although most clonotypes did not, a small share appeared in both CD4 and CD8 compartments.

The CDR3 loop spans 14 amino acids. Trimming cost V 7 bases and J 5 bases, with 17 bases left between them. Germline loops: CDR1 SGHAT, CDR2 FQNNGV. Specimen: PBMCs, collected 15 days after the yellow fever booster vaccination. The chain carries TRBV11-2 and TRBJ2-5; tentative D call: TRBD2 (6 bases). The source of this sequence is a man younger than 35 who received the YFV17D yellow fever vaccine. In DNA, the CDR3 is TGTGCCAGCACCCCCCGGGGGTCGGGCGAGACCCAGTACTTC. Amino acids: CASTPRGSGETQYF.